What follows are 25 T cell receptor beta chains derived from one specimen sequenced in a study of blood T cell repertoires in COVID-19. TCRdb keeps only in-frame clones here, not all; method: immunoSEQ multiplex PCR. The data show about 210,000 clones, about 91% seen once. Sequenced material: PBMCs or T cells enriched from blood (not recorded which). The receptors come from a young man with acute COVID-19.

The V gene is TRBV9, the J gene TRBJ2-1, with D possibly matching TRBD2 (6 bases). The germline gives CDR1 SGDLS, CDR2 YYNGEE. Trimming pared 0 bases from V and 2 bases from J, leaving 9 bases between. This CDR3 contains 15 residues. The CDR3 here is CASSVGGGAYNEQFF. CDR3 in DNA: TGTGCCAGCAGCGTAGGAGGAGGGGCCTACAATGAGCAGTTCTTC.

The rearrangement joins TRBV9 to TRBJ1-5; no definite D call. The germline V gene has CDR1 SGDLS and CDR2 YYNGEE. The CDR3 consists of 13 residues. V was trimmed by 4 bases and J by 4 bases, leaving 9 bases between them. CDR3 amino acids: CASSTGLNQPQHF. For the CDR3, the DNA is TGTGCCAGCAGCACTGGTCTGAATCAGCCCCAGCATTTT.

The chain uses TRBV6-5 and TRBJ2-3; TRBD2 might be the D (7 bases). The germline V gene encodes CDR1 MNHEY and CDR2 SVGAGI. V lost 9 bases and J lost 4, with 20 bases in between. The CDR3 spans 15 residues. In nucleotides, the CDR3 is TGTGCCAGTACCACGACGACGGGGGGCGCAGATACGCAGTATTTT. Translation: CASTTTTGGADTQYF.

The chain uses TRBV28 and TRBJ2-7; 11 nucleotides agree with TRBD2. Trimming at V came to 6 bases and at J to 1 base, leaving 5 bases not matched to a gene. Germline lookup yields CDR1 MDHEN and CDR2 SYDVKM. The CDR3 loop spans 15 amino acids. This chain's CDR3 is CASSSLAGVSYEQYF. In nucleotides, the CDR3 is TGTGCCAGCAGCTCACTAGCGGGAGTTTCCTACGAGCAGTACTTC.

This rearrangement joins TRBV2 to TRBJ2-1; D possibly corresponds to TRBD1 (6 bases). This CDR3 has 13 residues. Trimming left V 4 bases short and J 5 bases short, with 9 bases between. Germline V lookup: CDR1 SNHLY, CDR2 FYNNEI. Here the CDR3 reads CASSGWTDNEQFF. As DNA, the CDR3 is TGTGCCAGCAGTGGCTGGACAGACAATGAGCAGTTCTTC.

This clone was seen more than once but under ten times. This sequence joins TRBV4-2 and TRBJ2-3, with 7 bases matching TRBD1. The germline V gene encodes CDR1 LGHNA and CDR2 YNFKEQ. V lost 2 bases, J lost 1 base, and 3 bases stayed unmatched. This CDR3 is built from 15 residues. The CDR3 coding sequence is TGTGCCAGCAGCCAAACAGGGGCCGGCACAGATACGCAGTATTTT. This gives the protein CASSQTGAGTDTQYF.

The chain links TRBV2 to TRBJ2-7, with TRBD2 as a possible D gene (5 bases). The CDR3 is 13 residues long. The V gene lost 4 bases and the J gene lost 5 bases, with 12 bases spanning the gap. Germline V gene sequence: CDR1 SNHLY, CDR2 FYNNEI. The CDR3 sequence: CASSGLAGHEQYF. The CDR3 DNA follows: TGTGCCAGCAGTGGCCTAGCAGGTCACGAGCAGTACTTC.

The V and J genes are TRBV6-5 and TRBJ2-1; TRBD1 is a possible D gene (6 bases). This CDR3 spans 14 amino acids. Trimming removed 6 bases at V and 0 bases at J, with 9 bases between. Germline assignment: CDR1 MNHEY and CDR2 SVGAGI. In DNA form, the CDR3 reads TGTGCCAGCAGCCAGACAGGCTCCTACAATGAGCAGTTCTTC. Protein sequence: CASSQTGSYNEQFF.

The chain recombines TRBV28 with TRBJ2-7; 9 bases are shared with TRBD1. Germline CDR1 MDHEN, CDR2 SYDVKM. V gave up 7 bases and J gave up 1 base; unmatched junction bases: 11. The CDR3 covers 16 residues. The CDR3 DNA follows: TGTGCCAGCACCTCCGAGGGGACAGGGAGGTCCTACGAGCAGTACTTC. The encoded protein is CASTSEGTGRSYEQYF.

This clone showed up just once. CDR3 residues: CASSHNRGHPYEQYF. As DNA, the CDR3 is TGTGCCAGCAGTCACAACAGGGGACACCCTTACGAGCAGTACTTC. This chain links TRBV27 with TRBJ2-7; 7 bases are shared with TRBD1. The V gene's germline CDR1 is MNHEY and CDR2 SMNVEV (reference sequence). V dropped 5 bases and J dropped 4; count of bases not matched to a gene: 11. The CDR3 spans 15 residues.

The rearrangement links TRBV4-2 to TRBJ2-7; 8 bases align to TRBD2. The germline gives CDR1 LGHNA, CDR2 YNFKEQ. With V trimmed by 0 bases and J by 1 base, 5 bases remained unmatched. The CDR3 covers 16 residues. The CDR3 region is CASSQDWTSISYEQYF. For the CDR3, the DNA is TGTGCCAGCAGCCAAGATTGGACTAGCATATCCTACGAGCAGTACTTC.

V is TRBV4-1 and J is TRBJ2-2, with a tentative D call TRBD1 (6 bases). Trimming removed 0 bases from V and 4 bases from J, with 15 bases in between. Germline V gives CDR1 MGHRA, CDR2 YSYEKL. This CDR3 spans 17 amino acids. CDR3 sequence (DNA): TGCGCCAGCAGCCAAGAGACAGGAAACCTTCTCACCGGGGAGCTGTTTTTT. This gives the protein CASSQETGNLLTGELFF.

Only one count was recorded for this clone. The chain uses TRBV2 and TRBJ2-1, with D possibly being TRBD2 (5 bases). This CDR3 is built from 14 residues. Trimming pared 5 bases from V and 3 bases from J, leaving 11 bases between. The germline V gene encodes CDR1 SNHLY and CDR2 FYNNEI. The DNA of the CDR3 is TGTGCCAGCAGTAGCGGACCAATCTACAATGAGCAGTTCTTC. Its protein product is CASSSGPIYNEQFF.

This sequence joins TRBV28 and TRBJ2-5, with a tentative D call TRBD2 (5 bases). CDR1 and CDR2 (germline): MDHEN, SYDVKM. The CDR3 extends over 17 amino acids. V was clipped by 3 bases and J by 0 bases, with 17 bases between them. CDR3 coding DNA: TGTGCCAGCAGTTTGCCCCTCCAGGACTTAAACCAAGAGACCCAGTACTTC. Protein: CASSLPLQDLNQETQYF.

The chain employs TRBV9 and TRBJ2-7; 7 bases line up with TRBD1. Germline V gene data show CDR1 as SGDLS and CDR2 as YYNGEE. The CDR3 has 13 amino acids. Trimming removed 0 bases from V and 6 bases from J; junction bases left unmatched: 3. In nucleotides, the CDR3 is TGTGCCAGCAGCGTAGAACAGGGGTTCGAGCAGTACTTC. Protein: CASSVEQGFEQYF.

The chain links TRBV7-9 to TRBJ1-6, with D possibly being TRBD1 (5 bases). Trimming removed 1 base from V and 7 bases from J, with 17 bases in between. This CDR3 comprises 17 residues. Germline V gives CDR1 SEHNR, CDR2 FQNEAQ (reference sequence). The CDR3 reads CASSLGPGGSQNSPLHF. The CDR3 DNA sequence: TGTGCCAGCAGCTTAGGGCCCGGGGGGTCGCAGAATTCACCCCTCCACTTT.

The CDR3 sequence is CALGADTGELFF. The CDR3 DNA is TGTGCCCTTGGAGCGGACACCGGGGAGCTGTTTTTT. The rearrangement joins TRBV6-5 to TRBJ2-2, with TRBD2 as a possible D gene (5 bases). The CDR3 consists of 12 residues. V shed 11 bases and J shed 3 bases, with 10 bases lying between them. From germline, CDR1 is MNHEY and CDR2 SVGAGI.

The CDR3 DNA reads as TGTGCCAGTATTTCCACGAAGGGGGACAGGGTAAGCAATCAGCCCCAGCATTTT. Its protein is CASISTKGDRVSNQPQHF. The chain uses TRBV19 and TRBJ1-5; 9 bases line up with TRBD1. CDR1 and CDR2 (germline): LNHDA, SQIVND (reference sequence). V trimming: 7 bases; J trimming: 1 base; junction bases outside the gene matches: 14. The CDR3 has 18 amino acids.

The chain recombines TRBV19 with TRBJ2-3; D possibly corresponds to TRBD2 (6 bases). The ends were cut back, 5 bases at V and 3 bases at J, with 12 bases in the middle. The CDR3 has 14 residues. CDR1 and CDR2 from the germline V gene are LNHDA and SQIVND (reference sequence). CDR3 loop: CASSGGMGTDTQYF. For the CDR3, the DNA is TGTGCCAGTAGTGGCGGGATGGGTACAGATACGCAGTATTTT.

The chain is built from TRBV27 and TRBJ1-5, with TRBD1 matching 7 bases. The trim removed 2 bases at V and 0 bases at J, leaving 10 bases unmatched. Germline V lookup: CDR1 MNHEY, CDR2 SMNVEV (reference sequence). The CDR3 has 18 residues. For the CDR3, the DNA is TGTGCCAGCAGTTTAGAGGCGGGCGGACAGGTTAGCAATCAGCCCCAGCATTTT. Protein: CASSLEAGGQVSNQPQHF.

In this sample, this clone turned up a few times. The chain couples TRBV7-9 to TRBJ1-5, with D possibly matching TRBD1 (6 bases). Per germline, CDR1 SEHNR and CDR2 FQNEAQ (reference sequence). V was pared by 2 bases and J by 4 bases, with 12 bases between. This CDR3 region has 15 residues. The CDR3 DNA follows: TGTGCCAGCAGCTTAAGCGGCAGGGGTAATCAGCCCCAGCATTTT. Translation gives CASSLSGRGNQPQHF. The full variable domain, in which reference TRBV7-9 and TRBJ1-5 provide the parts outside the CDR3, is DTGVSQNPRHKITKRGQNVTFRCDPISEHNRLYWYRQTLGQGPEFLTYFQNEAQLEKSRLLSDRFSAERPKGSFSTLEIQRTEQGDSAMYLCASSLSGRGNQPQHFGDGTRLSIL.

This clone was picked up a small number of times. The chain combines TRBV4-1 with TRBJ2-1; 8 bases map to TRBD2. Germline CDR1 MGHRA, CDR2 YSYEKL. The CDR3 sequence is 16 residues long. J gave up 8 bases and V 7 bases, and 16 bases lay outside the gene matches. DNA for the CDR3: TGCGCCAGCAAACCGATGAGGAGCGGGGGTTACGATGAGCAGTTCTTC. Protein: CASKPMRSGGYDEQFF.

This chain connects TRBV11-2 to TRBJ2-1; the D gene is possibly TRBD2 (7 bases). In germline, CDR1 is SGHAT, CDR2 FQNNGV. This CDR3 comprises 11 residues. Trimming removed 8 bases from V and 9 bases from J, with 11 bases in between. CDR3 DNA: TGTGCCAGCGAGGGGGAGGGTGAGCAGTTCTTC. This encodes CASEGEGEQFF. Drawing the rest from reference TRBV11-2 and TRBJ2-1, the complete variable domain is EAGVAQSPRYKIIEKRQSVAFWCNPISGHATLYWYQQILGQGPKLLIQFQNNGVVDDSQLPKDRFSAERLKGVDSTLKIQPAKLEDSAVYLCASEGEGEQFFGPGTRLTVL.

V usage is TRBV18 and J usage is TRBJ2-1; perhaps TRBD2 as D (5 bases). CDR1 is KGHSH, CDR2 LQKENI, per germline. Trimming pared 0 bases from V and 4 bases from J, leaving 13 bases between. This CDR3 is 16 amino acids long. For the CDR3, the DNA is TGTGCCAGCTCACCACCGTCGTTAGCGTATTACAATGAGCAGTTCTTC. It is translated as CASSPPSLAYYNEQFF.

This rearrangement joins TRBV28 to TRBJ1-3, with 8 bases fitting TRBD1. V lost 5 bases, J lost 0 bases, and 9 bases stayed unmatched. CDR1 is MDHEN, CDR2 SYDVKM, per germline. The CDR3 has 17 amino acids. In nucleotides, the CDR3 is TGTGCCAGCAGTCCCGTGGACAGGGTCTTCTCTGGAAACACCATATATTTT. It is translated as CASSPVDRVFSGNTIYF.